The clone carrying this TCR beta chain was found a few times. Approximately 9.2 milliliters was the volume of peripheral blood drawn from each donor. This record belongs to a study of blood T cells in healthy people across ages. Alongside a J-beta primer mix, a sample-barcoded 5' primer served in a second PCR lasting roughly 6 to 11 cycles. TCRdb reprocessed the 5' RACE reads via MiXCR and lists one record per CDR3 protein. The sample has 700,000 or so distinct CDR3 sequences, approximately 21% seen once. V was shortened by 4 bases and J by 0 bases, with 12 bases between the two germline ends. Looked up from germline, CDR1 is MGHRA and CDR2 is YSYEKL. The CDR3 is 15 amino acids.

This chain uses TRBV4-1 with TRBJ1-1; D is possibly TRBD1 (5 bases). What was sequenced was blood. This TCR came from a man aged 65 to 85 in good health. The CDR3 nucleotides read TGCGCCAGCAGCCCCCGGGAGGGGTTGAACACTGAAGCTTTCTTT. Translated: CASSPREGLNTEAFF.